This T cell receptor beta chain was retrieved from a study of blood T cell repertoires in COVID-19. Profiled with immunoSEQ multiplex PCR; TCRdb holds only in-frame clones, not every one. Among roughly 200,000 clones listed, approximately 83% were seen once. Seattle researchers signed up patients amid active infection and tracked them longitudinally. J lost 6 bases, V lost 1 base, and 8 bases had no gene match. Germline loops: CDR1 LGHDT, CDR2 YNNKEL (reference sequence). This CDR3 has 17 amino acids. This clonotype originated in a woman between 35 and 50 years old with COVID-19, enrolled during active disease. The chain recombines TRBV3-1 (or the pseudogene TRBV3-2) with TRBJ2-3; 12 nucleotides align to TRBD2. The sequenced sample was peripheral blood. The CDR3 nucleotides read TGTGCCAGCAGCCAAGCTAAGACTAGCGGGAGAAGGGATACGCAGTATTTT. Translation: CASSQAKTSGRRDTQYF.